A selection of T cell receptor beta chains follows, all from one sample in a study of control samples from healthy donors and cancer patients. TCRdb's copy holds only in-frame clones and misses some; the assay was immunoSEQ multiplex PCR. In the table there are about 250,000 clones, roughly 87% of which are singletons. Material: PBMCs. All receptors derive from a woman aged 55-70 years with lung cancer. Each CDR3 is given with its conserved first and last residue. Each record gives: clone size, J gene, D gene, V gene, CDR3 protein, CDR3 DNA. The D gene is left open where the match is weak. Part of the rows lack a size; the others show once, few, many or a class for expanded clones.

size: .
J: TRBJ2-3
D: .
V: TRBV11-2
CDR3: CASRRPGGTDTQYF
DNA: TGTGCCAGCAGACGTCCCGGCGGCACAGATACGCAGTATTTT

size: .
J: TRBJ2-1
D: .
V: TRBV29-1
CDR3: CSVGRLGGESDEQFF
DNA: TGCAGCGTTGGTCGGTTGGGGGGCGAGTCGGATGAGCAGTTCTTC

size: .
J: TRBJ2-5
D: .
V: TRBV4-2
CDR3: CASSQDRRETQYF
DNA: TGTGCCAGCAGCCAAGATAGGAGGGAGACCCAGTACTTC

size: once
J: TRBJ1-2
D: TRBD1
V: TRBV3-1/TRBV3-2
CDR3: CASSQGDRNNYGYTF
DNA: TGTGCCAGCAGCCAAGGGGACAGGAATAACTATGGCTACACCTTC

size: .
J: TRBJ1-1
D: TRBD1
V: TRBV28
CDR3: CASMTGGAGTEAFF
DNA: TGTGCCAGCATGACAGGGGGCGCGGGAACTGAAGCTTTCTTT

size: .
J: TRBJ2-5
D: .
V: TRBV5-1
CDR3: CASSLGSPSRETQYF
DNA: TGCGCCAGCAGCTTGGGTAGCCCTAGCCGAGAGACCCAGTACTTC

size: .
J: TRBJ1-4
D: .
V: TRBV9
CDR3: CASSPRSRGRNEKLFF
DNA: TGTGCCAGCAGCCCTAGGTCCAGGGGTCGGAATGAAAAACTGTTTTTT

size: .
J: TRBJ1-1
D: .
V: TRBV10-3
CDR3: CAISDDYKGSGTEAFF
DNA: TGTGCCATCAGTGATGACTATAAGGGCTCGGGCACTGAAGCTTTCTTT

size: .
J: TRBJ2-1
D: .
V: TRBV10-3
CDR3: CAIRGGSSYNEQFF
DNA: TGTGCCATCAGGGGTGGTAGCTCCTACAATGAGCAGTTCTTC

size: .
J: TRBJ2-2
D: TRBD1
V: TRBV3-1/TRBV3-2
CDR3: CASSQAGGIDTGELFF
DNA: TGTGCCAGCAGCCAGGCAGGGGGCATCGACACCGGGGAGCTGTTTTTT

size: .
J: TRBJ2-7
D: TRBD1
V: TRBV3-1/TRBV3-2
CDR3: CASSQADRGQSYEQYF
DNA: TGTGCCAGCAGCCAAGCCGACAGGGGGCAATCCTACGAGCAGTACTTC

size: .
J: TRBJ2-7
D: .
V: TRBV2
CDR3: CASSEAESGSKDEQYF
DNA: TGTGCCAGCAGTGAAGCGGAATCAGGGTCGAAGGACGAGCAGTACTTC

size: .
J: TRBJ2-5
D: .
V: TRBV5-4
CDR3: CASSLSSGPQETQYF
DNA: TGTGCCAGCAGCTTGTCCTCGGGCCCCCAAGAGACCCAGTACTTC

size: once
J: TRBJ1-1
D: .
V: TRBV18
CDR3: CASSPRQVANTEAFF
DNA: TGTGCCAGCTCACCTAGACAGGTGGCGAACACTGAAGCTTTCTTT

size: .
J: TRBJ1-2
D: .
V: TRBV4-2
CDR3: CASSLRGRGEDGYTF
DNA: TGTGCCAGCAGCCTTCGGGGTCGGGGCGAGGATGGCTACACCTTC

size: .
J: TRBJ2-3
D: TRBD2
V: TRBV14
CDR3: CASSQVAGLATDTQYF
DNA: TGTGCCAGCAGCCAAGTCGCGGGACTAGCAACAGATACGCAGTATTTT

size: once
J: TRBJ2-2
D: TRBD2
V: TRBV3-1/TRBV3-2
CDR3: CASSLSGRGTGELFF
DNA: TGTGCCAGCAGCCTTAGCGGGAGGGGGACCGGGGAGCTGTTTTTT

size: many
J: TRBJ1-5
D: .
V: TRBV2
CDR3: CASSAGVSNQPQHF
DNA: TGTGCCAGCAGTGCCGGGGTTAGCAATCAGCCCCAGCATTTT

size: .
J: TRBJ2-7
D: TRBD2
V: TRBV13
CDR3: CASSSRLAGAYEQYF
DNA: TGTGCCAGCAGCTCCCGTCTAGCGGGGGCCTACGAGCAGTACTTC

size: .
J: TRBJ2-5
D: .
V: TRBV7-9
CDR3: CASSSRGQYKETQYF
DNA: TGTGCCAGCAGCTCGAGAGGGCAGTACAAAGAGACCCAGTACTTC

size: .
J: TRBJ2-1
D: TRBD2
V: TRBV6-1
CDR3: CASTRGVSTYNEQFF
DNA: TGTGCCAGCACCCGGGGGGTCTCGACCTACAATGAGCAGTTCTTC

size: .
J: TRBJ2-1
D: .
V: TRBV6-7
CDR3: CASSYSPTRKRLSYNEQFF
DNA: TGTGCCAGCAGTTACTCCCCGACTAGGAAGCGGCTCTCCTACAATGAGCAGTTCTTC

size: .
J: TRBJ1-5
D: .
V: TRBV5-1
CDR3: CASSLESNQPQHF
DNA: TGCGCCAGCAGCTTGGAAAGCAATCAGCCCCAGCATTTT

size: .
J: TRBJ1-1
D: .
V: TRBV5-5
CDR3: CASSLAGGSTEAFF
DNA: TGTGCCAGCAGCTTGGCGGGGGGGAGCACTGAAGCTTTCTTT

size: few
J: TRBJ2-3
D: TRBD1
V: TRBV6-1
CDR3: CASSEGAGQGVTDTQYF
DNA: TGTGCCAGCAGTGAAGGAGCTGGACAGGGTGTAACAGATACGCAGTATTTT

size: .
J: TRBJ2-2
D: TRBD1
V: TRBV5-4
CDR3: CASSGGLGQGLTGELFF
DNA: TGTGCCAGCAGCGGAGGCTTGGGACAGGGGTTAACCGGGGAGCTGTTTTTT

size: few
J: TRBJ2-1
D: .
V: TRBV28
CDR3: CASSNAGENYNEQFF
DNA: TGTGCCAGCAGTAACGCAGGGGAGAACTACAATGAGCAGTTCTTC

size: .
J: TRBJ1-6
D: TRBD1
V: TRBV6-5
CDR3: CASSYSQQGDSPLHF
DNA: TGTGCCAGCAGTTACTCTCAACAGGGGGATTCACCTCTCCACTTT

size: .
J: TRBJ2-2
D: TRBD1
V: TRBV7-3
CDR3: CASSLDRDRGTVGELFF
DNA: TGTGCCAGCAGCTTAGATCGAGACAGGGGAACGGTCGGGGAGCTGTTTTTT

size: .
J: TRBJ2-1
D: TRBD2
V: TRBV3-1/TRBV3-2
CDR3: CASSRQLGTSRLNEQFF
DNA: TGTGCCAGCAGCCGCCAGCTGGGGACTAGCCGCCTTAATGAGCAGTTCTTC

size: .
J: TRBJ2-2
D: .
V: TRBV19
CDR3: CASSLGAGELFF
DNA: TGTGCCAGTAGCCTAGGGGCCGGGGAGCTGTTTTTT

size: .
J: TRBJ2-1
D: TRBD2
V: TRBV6-5
CDR3: CASRPGTTTYNEQFF
DNA: TGTGCCAGCAGACCCGGGACTACCACCTACAATGAGCAGTTCTTC

size: .
J: TRBJ2-1
D: TRBD1
V: TRBV28
CDR3: CASRDRVKNEQFF
DNA: TGTGCCAGCAGGGACAGGGTAAAGAATGAGCAGTTCTTC

size: few
J: TRBJ1-1
D: TRBD1
V: TRBV3-1/TRBV3-2
CDR3: CASSDGTGRAFF
DNA: TGTGCCAGCTCTGACGGGACAGGCCGAGCTTTCTTT

size: .
J: TRBJ1-2
D: .
V: TRBV6-6
CDR3: CASSSALTNFNYGYTF
DNA: TGTGCCAGCAGTTCCGCCCTGACAAATTTCAACTATGGCTACACCTTC

size: .
J: TRBJ2-7
D: TRBD1
V: TRBV9
CDR3: CASSTGQGAFYEQYF
DNA: TGTGCCAGCAGCACTGGACAGGGAGCCTTCTACGAGCAGTACTTC

size: few
J: TRBJ1-3
D: .
V: TRBV5-1
CDR3: CASSPRGQNSGNTIYF
DNA: TGCGCCAGCAGCCCCCGGGGACAAAACTCTGGAAACACCATATATTTT

size: .
J: TRBJ2-7
D: TRBD1
V: TRBV2
CDR3: CASSVGTGGTYEQYF
DNA: TGTGCCAGCAGTGTTGGGACAGGAGGTACCTACGAGCAGTACTTC

size: .
J: TRBJ1-4
D: .
V: TRBV5-1
CDR3: CASSSDGVNEKLFF
DNA: TGCGCCAGCAGCTCGGATGGGGTAAATGAAAAACTGTTTTTT